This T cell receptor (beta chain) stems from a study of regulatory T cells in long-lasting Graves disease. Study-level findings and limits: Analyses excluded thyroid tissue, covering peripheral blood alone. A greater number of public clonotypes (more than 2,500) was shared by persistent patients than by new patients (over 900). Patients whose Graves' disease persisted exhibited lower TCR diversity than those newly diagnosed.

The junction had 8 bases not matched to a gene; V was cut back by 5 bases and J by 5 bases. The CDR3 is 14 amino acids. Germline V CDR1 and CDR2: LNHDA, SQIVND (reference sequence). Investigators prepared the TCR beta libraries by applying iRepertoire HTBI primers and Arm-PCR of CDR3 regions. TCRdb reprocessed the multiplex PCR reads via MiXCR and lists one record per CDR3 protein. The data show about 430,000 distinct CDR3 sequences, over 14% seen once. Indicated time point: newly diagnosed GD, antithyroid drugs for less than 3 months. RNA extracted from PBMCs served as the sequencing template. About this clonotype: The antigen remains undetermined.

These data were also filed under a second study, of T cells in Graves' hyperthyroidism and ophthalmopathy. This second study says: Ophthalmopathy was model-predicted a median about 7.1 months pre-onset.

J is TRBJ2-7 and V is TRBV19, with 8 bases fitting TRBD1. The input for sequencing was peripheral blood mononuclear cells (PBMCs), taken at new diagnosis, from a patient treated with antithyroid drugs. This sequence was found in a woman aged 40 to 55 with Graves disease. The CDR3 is CASSPGTGHDEQYF. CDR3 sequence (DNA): TGTGCCAGTAGTCCCGGGACAGGACACGACGAGCAGTACTTC. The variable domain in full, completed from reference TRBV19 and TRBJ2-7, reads DGGITQSPKYLFRKEGQNVTLSCEQNLNHDAMYWYRQDPGQGLRLIYYSQIVNDFQKGDIAEGYSVSREKKESFPLTVTSAQKNPTAFYLCASSPGTGHDEQYFGPGTRLTVT.